The 5 T cell receptor beta chains below come from one sample, sequenced in a study of control samples from healthy donors and cancer patients. Generated by immunoSEQ multiplex PCR, the TCRdb table keeps only in-frame clones and is missing some. In the table there are about 100,000 clones, about 86% of which are singletons. Sequencing input: blood. These receptors all come from a man aged 25-45 years in good health.

The chain uses TRBV6-5 and TRBJ2-5; D ambiguous. CDR3 length equals 13 residues. V was pared by 8 bases and J by 1 base, with 11 bases between. Per the germline V gene, CDR1 is MNHEY and CDR2 is SVGAGI. In DNA form, the CDR3 reads TGTGCCAGCGCACGGGCCCCCCAAGAGACCCAGTACTTC. Its protein product is CASARAPQETQYF.

This chain links TRBV6-5 with TRBJ1-2; the match to TRBD1 covers 7 bases. Trimming at V came to 3 bases and at J to 8 bases, leaving 6 bases not matched to a gene. This CDR3 region has 13 residues. The V gene's germline CDR1 is MNHEY and CDR2 SVGAGI. The CDR3 spells CASSYRQGWGYTF. In DNA, the CDR3 is TGTGCCAGCAGTTATCGACAGGGCTGGGGCTACACCTTC.

V usage is TRBV4-1 and J usage is TRBJ1-6, with D hard to call. V was trimmed by 4 bases and J by 0 bases, leaving 13 bases between them. Germline CDR1 MGHRA, CDR2 YSYEKL. This CDR3 is 17 amino acids long. CDR3 amino acids: CASSLPVGSSYNSPLHF. As DNA, the CDR3 is TGCGCCAGCAGCCTCCCCGTGGGGAGCTCCTATAATTCACCCCTCCACTTT.

V gene TRBV6-2 or TRBV6-3 combines with J gene TRBJ1-2; no clear D. The CDR3 contains 15 residues. The V gene lost 0 bases and the J gene lost 8 bases, with 16 bases spanning the gap. From germline, CDR1 is MNHEY and CDR2 SVGEGT. Written as DNA, the CDR3 is TGTGCCAGCAGTTACTCGCTGGGCCCGCGGTGGGGCTACACCTTC. Protein product: CASSYSLGPRWGYTF.

The chain uses TRBV7-3 and TRBJ1-5; TRBD1 aligns across 9 bases. The length of the CDR3 is 18 residues. J was trimmed by 6 bases and V by 1 base; bases with no gene match: 13. The germline gives CDR1 SGHTA, CDR2 FQGTGA. This CDR3 is CASSLRAFRTGVCQPQHF. The CDR3 nucleotides are TGTGCCAGCAGCTTAAGGGCTTTCCGGACAGGGGTCTGTCAGCCCCAGCATTTT. Full variable domain (remainder filled in from reference TRBV7-3 and TRBJ1-5): GAGVSQTPSNKVTEKGKYVELRCDPISGHTALYWYRQSLGQGPEFLIYFQGTGAADDSGLPNDRFFAVRPEGSVSTLKIQRTERGDSAVYLCASSLRAFRTGVCQPQHFGDGTRLSIL.